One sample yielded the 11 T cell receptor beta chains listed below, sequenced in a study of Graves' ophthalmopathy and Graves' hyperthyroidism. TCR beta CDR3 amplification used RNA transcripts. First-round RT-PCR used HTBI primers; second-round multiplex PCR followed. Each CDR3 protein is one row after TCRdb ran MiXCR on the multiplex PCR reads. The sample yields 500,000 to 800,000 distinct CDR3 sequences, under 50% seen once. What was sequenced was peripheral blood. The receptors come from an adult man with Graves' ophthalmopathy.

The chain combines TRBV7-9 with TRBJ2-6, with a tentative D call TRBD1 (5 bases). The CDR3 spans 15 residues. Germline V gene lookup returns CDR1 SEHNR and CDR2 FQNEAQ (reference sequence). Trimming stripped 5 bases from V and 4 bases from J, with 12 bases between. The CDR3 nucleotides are TGTGCCAGCAGCCCCCGCAGGACAGGGGCCAACGTCCTGACTTTC. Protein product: CASSPRRTGANVLTF.

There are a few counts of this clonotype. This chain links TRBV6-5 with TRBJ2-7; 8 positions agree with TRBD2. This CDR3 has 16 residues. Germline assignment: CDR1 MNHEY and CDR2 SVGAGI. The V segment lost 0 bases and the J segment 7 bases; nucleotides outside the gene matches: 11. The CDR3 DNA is TGTGCCAGCAGTTACTCGCGCAGCGGGAGTTCACCTGAGCAGTACTTC. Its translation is CASSYSRSGSSPEQYF.

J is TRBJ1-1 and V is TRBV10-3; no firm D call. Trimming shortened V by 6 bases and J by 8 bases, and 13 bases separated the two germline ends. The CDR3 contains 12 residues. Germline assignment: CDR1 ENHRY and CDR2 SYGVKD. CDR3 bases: TGTGCCATCAGACATCAGGATACCGAAGCTTTCTTT. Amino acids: CAIRHQDTEAFF.

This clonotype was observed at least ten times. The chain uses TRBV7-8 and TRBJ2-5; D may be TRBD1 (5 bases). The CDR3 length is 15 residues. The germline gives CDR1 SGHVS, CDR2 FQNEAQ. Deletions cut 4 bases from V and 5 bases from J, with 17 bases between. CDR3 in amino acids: CASSSLGQGWETQYF. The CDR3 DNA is TGTGCCAGCAGCTCCCTTGGCCAGGGATGGGAGACCCAGTACTTC.

CDR3 coding DNA: TGTGCCAGCAGCCAACTCGACAGGCCGGGGACTGAAGCTTTCTTT. Translation: CASSQLDRPGTEAFF. The chain recombines TRBV5-6 with TRBJ1-1; tentative D call: TRBD1 (6 bases). This CDR3 comprises 15 residues. Trimming removed 4 bases at V and 5 bases at J, with 18 bases between. Germline V gene lookup returns CDR1 SGHDT and CDR2 YYEEEE.

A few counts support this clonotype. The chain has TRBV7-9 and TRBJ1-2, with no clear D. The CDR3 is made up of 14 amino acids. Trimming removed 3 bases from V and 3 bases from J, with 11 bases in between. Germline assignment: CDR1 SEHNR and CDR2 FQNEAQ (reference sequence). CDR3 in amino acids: CASSLELSDYGYTF. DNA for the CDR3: TGTGCCAGCAGCTTGGAACTGTCCGACTATGGCTACACCTTC.

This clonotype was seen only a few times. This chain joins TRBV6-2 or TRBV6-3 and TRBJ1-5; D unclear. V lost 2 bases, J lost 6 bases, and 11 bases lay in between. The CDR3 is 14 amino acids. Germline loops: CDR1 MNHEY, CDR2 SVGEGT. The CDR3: CASSYILGRQPQHF. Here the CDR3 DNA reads TGTGCCAGCAGTTACATCTTGGGTCGTCAGCCCCAGCATTTT.

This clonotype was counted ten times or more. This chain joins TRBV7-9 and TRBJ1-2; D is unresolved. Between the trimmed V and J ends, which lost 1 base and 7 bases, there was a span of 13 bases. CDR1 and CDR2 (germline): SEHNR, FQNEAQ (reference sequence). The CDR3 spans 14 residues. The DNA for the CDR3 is TGTGCCAGCAGCTTAGAACCAGGCACTGGTGGCTACACCTTC. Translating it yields CASSLEPGTGGYTF.

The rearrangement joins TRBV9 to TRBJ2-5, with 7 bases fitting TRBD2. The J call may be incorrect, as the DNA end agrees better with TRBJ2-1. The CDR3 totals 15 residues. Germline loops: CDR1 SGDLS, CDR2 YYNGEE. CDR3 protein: CASGSVVAGHNEQFF. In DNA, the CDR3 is TGTGCTAGTGGTTCGGTGGTAGCGGGTCACAATGAGCAGTTCTTC.

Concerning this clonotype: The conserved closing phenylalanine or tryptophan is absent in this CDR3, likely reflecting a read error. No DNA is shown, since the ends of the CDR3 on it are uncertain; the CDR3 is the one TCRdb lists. Here the CDR3 reads CASRPRTGLGT. V gene TRBV19 combines with J gene TRBJ2-6; the table's D call, TRBD1, was not checked against the DNA. The germline CDR1 and CDR2 sequences are LNHDA and SQIVND (reference sequence). The CDR3 spans 11 residues, counting both ends.

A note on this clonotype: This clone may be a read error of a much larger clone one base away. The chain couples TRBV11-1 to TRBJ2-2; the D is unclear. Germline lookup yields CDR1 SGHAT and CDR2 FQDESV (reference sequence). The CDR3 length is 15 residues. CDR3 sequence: CAGSQVLVGTGELFF. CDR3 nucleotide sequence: TGTGCCGGCAGCCAGGTCCTAGTAGGGACCGGGGAGCTGTTTTTT.